The T cell receptor beta chain described here comes from a study of beta chain features in type 1 diabetes. Notes on the study in general: A moderate, significant TCRB CDR3 shortening appeared in type 1 diabetes across four CD4+ subsets. High-TCR-expressing cells could be over-represented by cDNA sequencing. VDJ junctions from patients with type 1 diabetes contained fewer insertions and more deletions.

Note on this clone: Its antigen is still unknown.

What was sequenced were expressed TCRB transcripts, since all of the isolated RNA had been reverse transcribed. Deep immunoSEQ sequencing covered naive, central memory and regulatory T cell samples. The repertoire was sequenced with immunoSEQ multiplex PCR; TCRdb's copy has only in-frame clones and lacks some. The sample contains about 180,000 clones, about 13% of which appear only once. V lost 6 bases to trimming and J lost 7 bases; unmatched junction nucleotides: 9. The germline V gene encodes CDR1 MRHNA and CDR2 SNTAGT. The CDR3 is 15 amino acids. The chain carries TRBV6-4 and TRBJ1-1; TRBD1 aligns across 12 bases. The source of this sequence is a woman aged 18-29 years in good health. What was sequenced was central memory CD4+ T cells from blood. CDR3 in DNA: TGTGCCAGCAGCCGCGGGACAGGGGGCTCTGGTGAAGCTTTCTTT. It encodes CASSRGTGGSGEAFF.